This section outlines one TCR beta chain sequence together with its context. Clones were sequenced by immunoSEQ multiplex PCR, and TCRdb holds only the in-frame ones, with some missing. The sample shows some 49,000 clones, about 95% of them seen only once. This sample is drawn from a study of T cell changes during pregnancy in multiple sclerosis. V shed 4 bases and J 4 bases; nucleotides not matched to a gene: 6. The CDR3 loop spans 14 amino acids. Germline CDR1 is SGHAT and CDR2 is FQNNGV. The receptor comes from a female donor with multiple sclerosis, enrolled in a pregnancy study. The sample was CD8+ T cells from peripheral blood mononuclear cells, taken in the first trimester of pregnancy. V usage is TRBV11-2 and J usage is TRBJ1-1; 7 bases map to TRBD1. This CDR3 is CASSSRGLGTEAFF. The CDR3 DNA is TGTGCCAGCAGCTCAAGGGGGCTTGGCACTGAAGCTTTCTTT. Full variable domain (outside the CDR3, taken from reference TRBV11-2 and TRBJ1-1): EAGVAQSPRYKIIEKRQSVAFWCNPISGHATLYWYQQILGQGPKLLIQFQNNGVVDDSQLPKDRFSAERLKGVDSTLKIQPAKLEDSAVYLCASSSRGLGTEAFFGQGTRLTVV.